Reported below is one T cell receptor (beta chain). The data stem from a study of blood T cell repertoires in COVID-19. Study details: Samples came from the United States, Italy and Spain, spanning acute and convalescent COVID-19.

Original methodology: Reference gene primers were amplified, and this amplification served to estimate nucleated cell counts. Assay used: immunoSEQ multiplex PCR; TCRdb lists only in-frame clones, some missing. V, J and clone size were drawn from that table, and D and trimming were deduced from the DNA. This table holds about 320,000 clones, approximately 85% found once. Material: peripheral blood. This sequence was found in a human donor in a cohort sampled during active COVID-19.

The CDR3 DNA reads TGTGCCAGCTCACCTCTACAGGGTGAAAAACTGTTTTTT. Encoded protein: CASSPLQGEKLFF. The chain employs TRBV18 and TRBJ1-4, with D perhaps matching TRBD1 (6 bases). V lost 3 bases to trimming and J lost 7 bases, with 9 bases between them. The CDR3 consists of 13 residues. Per the germline V gene, CDR1 is KGHSH and CDR2 is LQKENI.